This TCR beta chain was observed in a study of T cell clusters in autoimmune cytopenias. Roughly 38,000 genome equivalents of blood DNA were amplified for TRB. According to its frequency, this clonotype is medium-sized. Antigen specificity is unknown. Multiplex touch-down PCR amplified TRB using TRB-A and TRB-B pools in one tube. TCRdb reanalyzed the multiplex PCR reads and collapses them to one entry per CDR3 protein, without DNA. Here the sample table reports under 8,500 distinct CDR3 sequences. Study-wide findings and caveats: Functional roles of the in silico T cell clusters still await experimental validation. Physiological T cell clusters of healthy donors were apparently absent in primary autoimmune cytopenia patients. TRB repertoire shifts in secondary cytopenia and chronic lymphocytic leukemia mostly reflected lymphoma, not autoimmunity.

Germline V gene data show CDR1 as MNHEY and CDR2 as SMNVEV (reference sequence). This CDR3 has 16 residues. Sequencing was carried out using peripheral blood. The receptor's source is a human donor with an autoimmune cytopenia or autoimmune hepatitis (not recorded which). V usage is TRBV27 and J usage is TRBJ2-1. CDR3 amino acids: CASSSTFSGRFGEQFF.